This is a list of T cell receptor beta chains from one sample in a study of T cell responses to AZD1222 COVID-19 vaccine. Profiling relied on immunoSEQ multiplex PCR, and the TCRdb table lists in-frame clones only, not all of them. The sample records fewer than 140,000 clones, about 90% being singletons. The sample here was peripheral blood, taken 28 days after the second AZD1222 dose. These TCRs come from an adult who received the AZD1222 COVID-19 vaccine. Each CDR3 is given with its conserved first and last residue. The D gene is left open where the match is weak. Size values are once, few and many counts, or a class for expanded clones, and some rows have none.

j_call d_call clone_size v_call cdr3_nt cdr3_aa
TRBJ1-2 TRBD1 - TRBV19 TGTGCCAGTAATCCGTCGGCGACAGGGTACGGCTACACCTTC CASNPSATGYGYTF
TRBJ1-5 TRBD1 - TRBV27 TGTGCCAGCAGGACAGGGGGCCACAATCAGCCCCAGCATTTT CASRTGGHNQPQHF
TRBJ1-4 - - TRBV5-1 TGCGCCAGCAGCTTGGACGGGTTCGTAGGGGAAAAACTGTTTTTT CASSLDGFVGEKLFF
TRBJ2-5 TRBD1 - TRBV18 TGTGCCAGCTCACCACCGGGACAGGGGCAAGAGACCCAGTACTTC CASSPPGQGQETQYF
TRBJ2-2 TRBD2 - TRBV28 TGTGCCAGCGAGAGCGGGGGGCCATCGGGGGAGCTGTTTTTT CASESGGPSGELFF
TRBJ2-7 - - TRBV27 TGTGCTACCGGGGCAGCCTACGAGCAGTACTTC CATGAAYEQYF
TRBJ2-7 - - TRBV5-4 TGTGCCAGCAGCTTGGCCGCAGGGGGGAAGCAGTACTTC CASSLAAGGKQYF
TRBJ2-2 TRBD1 - TRBV14 TGTGCCAGCAGCCGGACAGGGGTGGCCGGGGAGCTGTTTTTT CASSRTGVAGELFF
TRBJ2-2 - - TRBV6-5 TGTGCCAGCAGTTACCCTCACACCGGGGAGCTGTTTTTT CASSYPHTGELFF
TRBJ2-7 - - TRBV5-5 TGTGCCAGCAGCTTAAGGGCCCAGGGCTGGTTGTCGGAGTACTTC CASSLRAQGWLSEYF
TRBJ2-1 - - TRBV19 TGTGCCAGTAGTAACCAAGCGAGTCGGCAGTTCTTC CASSNQASRQFF
TRBJ1-2 TRBD1 - TRBV4-3 TGCGCCAGCAGCCAAGATTCAGGGGGCTTGGGCTACACCTTC CASSQDSGGLGYTF
TRBJ2-3 - - TRBV12-3/TRBV12-4 TGTGCCAGCAGTTTAGATTTGGCTAGTACGCAGTATTTT CASSLDLASTQYF
TRBJ1-5 TRBD1 - TRBV12-3/TRBV12-4 TGTGCCAGCGGACAGGGTCTTAGTCAGCCCCAGCATTTT CASGQGLSQPQHF
TRBJ1-4 - - TRBV5-1 TGCGCCAGCAGCGCAACAGGGTTAACTAATGAAAAACTGTTTTTT CASSATGLTNEKLFF
TRBJ2-7 TRBD1 once TRBV6-5 TGTGCCAGCAGCAAAGGGGACAGGGGACACTACGAGCAGTACTTC CASSKGDRGHYEQYF
TRBJ1-1 - - TRBV6-2/TRBV6-3 TGTGCCAGCTGTTACTCGACAGTAGAAGCTTTCTTT CASCYSTVEAFF
TRBJ2-7 - - TRBV19 TGTGCCAGTAGTATGACCTACGAGCAGTACTTC CASSMTYEQYF
TRBJ2-7 - - TRBV4-1 TGCGCCAGCAGCCTACAGGAGGAATCCTACGAGCAGTACTTC CASSLQEESYEQYF
TRBJ1-5 - once TRBV24-1 TGTGCCACCAGTGACCGGACGGAGCATCAGCCCCAGCATTTT CATSDRTEHQPQHF
TRBJ1-6 TRBD1 - TRBV16 TGTGCCAGCAGCCACCGTGGGACAGGGGACTCACCCCTCCACTTT CASSHRGTGDSPLHF
TRBJ1-2 - - TRBV6-5 TGTGCCAGCAGTACCCGCGGGGGAGGGAACTATGGCTACACCTTC CASSTRGGGNYGYTF
TRBJ2-7 - - TRBV19 TGTGCCAGTAATCAGGGAGGCTACGAGCAGTACTTC CASNQGGYEQYF
TRBJ2-1 TRBD2 - TRBV7-8 TGTGCCTTAGGCGGGGGGGGGCCTATTGAGCAGTTCTTC CALGGGGPIEQFF
TRBJ2-5 - - TRBV18 TGTGCCAGCTCACCGCCCGCGGGGGCCCAAGAGACCCAGTACTTC CASSPPAGAQETQYF
TRBJ2-5 - - TRBV9 TGTGCCAGCAGCGGCAAGAACATTCAAGAGACCCAGTACTTC CASSGKNIQETQYF
TRBJ1-5 - few TRBV5-6 TGTGCCAGCAGCCCGGGGTTCGGCAATCAGCCCCAGCATTTT CASSPGFGNQPQHF
TRBJ1-5 - - TRBV7-8 TGTGCCAGCAGCCCGCCAGGGGAGTATCAGCCCCAGCATTTT CASSPPGEYQPQHF
TRBJ1-6 - - TRBV21-1 TGTGCCAACACCCTCCGGGGACAGGGATTAGAGAATTCACCCCTCCACTTT CANTLRGQGLENSPLHF
TRBJ2-7 TRBD1 - TRBV28 TGTGCCAGCAGCCCTACGGGACAGGGATCCGAGCAGTACTTC CASSPTGQGSEQYF
TRBJ2-7 TRBD1 - TRBV4-3 TGCGCCAGCAGCCAAGGGACAGGGGGGGTATACGAGCAGTACTTC CASSQGTGGVYEQYF
TRBJ2-7 - - TRBV7-6 TGTGCCAGCAGCTTATTTCAGGAGGGCGGCCACGAGCAGTACTTC CASSLFQEGGHEQYF
TRBJ2-1 - - TRBV7-2 TGTGCCAGCAGCTTTTCCCGGGGACGCAACAATGAGCAGTTCTTC CASSFSRGRNNEQFF
TRBJ1-1 - - TRBV6-5 TGTGCCAGCAGTTTCGCCAGGGAGGGGAACACTGAAGCTTTCTTT CASSFAREGNTEAFF
TRBJ2-3 TRBD1 - TRBV7-2 TGTGCCGAGGGGGCAGCAGATACGCAGTATTTT CAEGAADTQYF
TRBJ1-1 - once TRBV30 TGTGCCTGGAGCAGGGGCCGTGGCACTGAAGCTTTCTTT CAWSRGRGTEAFF
TRBJ1-6 TRBD1 - TRBV7-3 TGTGCCAGCAGTCAAACAGGGGGCGATTCACCCCTCCACTTT CASSQTGGDSPLHF
TRBJ2-7 - - TRBV7-2 TGTGCCAGCAGCCCCCGACTGGGGGCAGGCTCGACCTACGAGCAGTACTTC CASSPRLGAGSTYEQYF
TRBJ2-4 TRBD2 - TRBV14 TGTGCCAGCAGCCAAGCGGGGATGCGGGGGGCCGATCAAAACATTCAGTACTTC CASSQAGMRGADQNIQYF
TRBJ1-2 - - TRBV7-3 TGTGCCAGCAGCTTGAATACAGGAGGCGATGGCTACACCTTC CASSLNTGGDGYTF
TRBJ2-5 TRBD2 - TRBV19 TGTGCCAGTAGTTTTCGCCTAGCGGGGAAGGAGGCGAAAGAGACCCAGTACTTC CASSFRLAGKEAKETQYF
TRBJ2-2 - - TRBV7-7 TGTGCTAGCAGAGCGGACGGAGCCGGGGAGCTGTTTTTT CASRADGAGELFF
TRBJ2-2 - - TRBV7-8 TGTGCCAGCAGCAGAAGCAGGGCCGGGGAGCTGTTTTTT CASSRSRAGELFF
TRBJ2-7 - - TRBV14 TGTGCCAGCAGACCTACAGGGTTGGGCGACGAGCAGTACTTC CASRPTGLGDEQYF
TRBJ2-7 - - TRBV4-3 TGCGCCAGCAGCCAAGACCGCTCCTACGAGCAGTACTTC CASSQDRSYEQYF
TRBJ1-5 - - TRBV30 TGTGCCTGGACTCGGACAGATAGCAATCAGCCCCAGCATTTT CAWTRTDSNQPQHF
TRBJ2-2 TRBD1 - TRBV7-3 TGTGCCAGCAGCCCGGACAGGGCGGCCGGGGAGCTGTTTTTT CASSPDRAAGELFF
TRBJ2-5 - - TRBV3-1/TRBV3-2 TGTGCCAGCAGCCAAGGGCGAGTTGCCAAAGAGACCCAGTACTTC CASSQGRVAKETQYF
TRBJ1-5 TRBD1 - TRBV7-9 TGTGCCAGCAGCTTAGTTCGGGTTACAGGGGGGAACAATCAGCCCCAGCATTTT CASSLVRVTGGNNQPQHF
TRBJ1-6 - - TRBV6-2/TRBV6-3 TGTGCCAGCAGCCCTAGGGGGAAGAGCTCCTATAATTCACCCCTCCACTTT CASSPRGKSSYNSPLHF
TRBJ1-5 - - TRBV4-3 TGCGCCAGCAGCCAAGATTTATCACAGCCCCAGCATTTT CASSQDLSQPQHF
TRBJ2-7 - - TRBV6-2/TRBV6-3 TGTGCCAGCAGTAACCGGGACTTCGGCTCCTACGAGCAGTACTTC CASSNRDFGSYEQYF
TRBJ2-3 - - TRBV10-3 TGTGCCATCAAGGGGGGGCCGGCAGATACGCAGTATTTT CAIKGGPADTQYF
TRBJ1-5 - - TRBV9 TGTGCCAGCAGCGCCGGACTGACCGAGCAGCCCCAGCATTTT CASSAGLTEQPQHF